This T cell receptor (beta chain) was sequenced in a study of CD8 T cells in Susac syndrome. Study results and caveats: An acknowledgment was made by the study that its TCR sequencing and HLA analysis involved relatively few individuals.

CDR3 length: 15 amino acids. From germline, CDR1 is DFQATT and CDR2 SNEGSKA (reference sequence). Trimming took 1 base from V and 5 from J; bases not matched to a gene: 11. Peripheral blood CD8+ and CD4+ T cells were profiled by TCR beta sequencing. Isolation of CD8+ and CD4+ T cells was performed negatively, whereas enrichment of TEMRA cells was done by FACS. About this clonotype itself: The antigen is unknown.

An amount of RNA that ranged from roughly 0.45 to 1 ug was reverse transcribed with random hexamers. An immunoSEQ multiplex PCR generated amplified TCR beta CDR3 products spanning 54 Vbeta and 13 Jbeta. TCRdb re-called the immunoSEQ multiplex PCR reads through MiXCR, storing one row per CDR3 protein. The sample includes around 140,000 distinct CDR3 sequences, around 95% of them seen just once. Specimen: CD4+ T cells from PBMCs. The chain links TRBV20-1 to TRBJ2-7; 7 nucleotides agree with TRBD1. The sequence was collected from a human donor with multiple sclerosis. Written as DNA, the CDR3 is TGCAGTGCTAGAGCTTCGGACAGGAGGAGTGACGAGCAGTACTTC. Translating gives CSARASDRRSDEQYF.